What follows are 11 T cell receptor beta chains derived from one specimen sequenced in a study of brain T cells in children with intractable seizures. The table came from immunoSEQ multiplex PCR; TCRdb's copy has only in-frame clones and leaves some out. The sample gives roughly 23,000 clones, around 94% of which show up once; approximately 6.5% is in the top ten. Sequenced here: peripheral blood, sampled at surgery. The receptors originated from a boy aged 5-17 years with focal cortical dysplasia and intractable seizures.

This clone was found once. This sequence joins TRBV5-4 and TRBJ1-1; tentative D call: TRBD1 (6 bases). With 6 bases removed from V and 3 bases from J, the gap between germline ends came to 15 bases. This CDR3 has 14 amino acids. Germline CDR1 and CDR2: SGHNT and YYREEE (reference sequence). CDR3 residues: CASTRGGGDTEAFF. The DNA for the CDR3 is TGTGCCAGCACCCGGGGCGGGGGCGACACTGAAGCTTTCTTT. Filled out from reference TRBV5-4 and TRBJ1-1, the complete variable domain reads ETGVTQSPTHLIKTRGQQVTLRCSSQSGHNTVSWYQQALGQGPQFIFQYYREEENGRGNFPPRFSGLQFPNYSSELNVNALELDDSALYLCASTRGGGDTEAFFGQGTRLTVV.

As DNA, the CDR3 is TGTGCCAGCAGCTTTCGAGAGTATAACAATGAGCAGTTCTTC. Translation gives CASSFREYNNEQFF. The chain carries TRBV5-8 and TRBJ2-1; D not certain. V was cut by 2 bases and J by 5 bases, with 11 bases left in between. Germline CDR1 reads SGHTS; CDR2 reads YDEGEE. This CDR3 spans 14 amino acids. Drawing the rest from reference TRBV5-8 and TRBJ2-1, the complete variable domain is EAGVTQSPTHLIKTRGQQATLRCSPISGHTSVYWYQQALGLGLQFLLWYDEGEERNRGNFPPRFSGRQFPNYSSELNVNALELEDSALYLCASSFREYNNEQFFGPGTRLTVL.

This rearrangement joins TRBV9 to TRBJ2-5; 10 bases line up with TRBD2. The V and J ends lost 3 bases and 5 bases, in that order; junction bases with no gene match: 10. CDR1 and CDR2 from the germline V gene are SGDLS and YYNGEE. The CDR3 spans 16 residues. CDR3 DNA sequence: TGTGCCAGCAGCGCTTCAGCGGGGGGGGCCTGGGAGACCCAGTACTTC. Protein product: CASSASAGGAWETQYF. Full variable domain (remainder filled in from reference TRBV9 and TRBJ2-5): DSGVTQTPKHLITATGQRVTLRCSPRSGDLSVYWYQQSLDQGLQFLIQYYNGEERAKGNILERFSAQQFPDLHSELNLSSLELGDSALYFCASSASAGGAWETQYFGPGTRLLVL.

The chain has TRBV18 and TRBJ1-4; no reliable D call. CDR3 length: 14 amino acids. Germline V gives CDR1 KGHSH, CDR2 LQKENI. V was cut by 5 bases and J by 7 bases, with 14 bases left in between. CDR3 in DNA: TGTGCCAGCTCAGCCGACCGCAACAGTGAAAAACTGTTTTTT. Protein sequence: CASSADRNSEKLFF.

This clone was picked up one time. This chain links TRBV4-1 with TRBJ2-1; TRBD2 might be the D (5 bases). The CDR3 totals 13 residues. Germline V gene lookup returns CDR1 MGHRA and CDR2 YSYEKL. V was clipped by 4 bases and J by 6 bases, with 10 bases between them. The CDR3 region has the DNA TGCGCCAGCAGCCCGAGAGCGGCCAATGAGCAGTTCTTC. Translated: CASSPRAANEQFF.

The genes are TRBV2 and TRBJ2-7; no reliable D call. Trimming took 8 bases from V and 0 from J, leaving 11 bases between them. The CDR3 is 13 amino acids. Germline lookup yields CDR1 SNHLY and CDR2 FYNNEI. In nucleotides, the CDR3 is TGTGCCAGCGCGGCGGCGGACTCCTACGAGCAGTACTTC. Translated: CASAAADSYEQYF.

The V call is TRBV7-7, the J call TRBJ2-2; a possible D gene is TRBD1 (5 bases). The CDR3 is made up of 14 amino acids. The V end lost 4 bases, the J end lost 4 bases, and 10 bases lay between the germline ends. Germline V gene lookup returns CDR1 SSHAT and CDR2 FNYEAQ (reference sequence). CDR3 protein: CASSSRVITGELFF. CDR3 sequence (DNA): TGTGCCAGCAGCTCCAGGGTCATCACCGGGGAGCTGTTTTTT.

The chain recombines TRBV4-1 with TRBJ1-5, with D uncertain. Germline loops: CDR1 MGHRA, CDR2 YSYEKL. Trimming cost V 1 base and J 0 bases, with 7 bases left between them. The CDR3 consists of 15 residues. As DNA, the CDR3 is TGCGCCAGCAGCCAAGTCGGTTATAGCAATCAGCCCCAGCATTTT. Its translation: CASSQVGYSNQPQHF.

The chain recombines TRBV4-2 with TRBJ1-6; D not certain. Germline-derived CDR1 and CDR2 are LGHNA and YNFKEQ. The CDR3 spans 16 residues. Trimming removed 0 bases at V and 7 bases at J, with 13 bases between. The CDR3 spells CASSQDTSRRNSPLHF. For the CDR3, the DNA is TGTGCCAGCAGCCAAGATACGTCAAGGAGAAATTCACCCCTCCACTTT.

The chain couples TRBV19 to TRBJ1-1; 7 nucleotides match TRBD1. Trimming at V came to 8 bases and at J to 6 bases, leaving 15 bases not matched to a gene. This CDR3 spans 15 amino acids. Germline lookup yields CDR1 LNHDA and CDR2 SQIVND (reference sequence). The CDR3 spells CASRIHRGGGSEAFF. Here the CDR3 DNA reads TGTGCCAGTCGGATCCACAGGGGCGGCGGGTCTGAAGCTTTCTTT.

The rearrangement links TRBV15 to TRBJ2-2; 8 nucleotides align to TRBD2. The V segment lost 1 base and the J segment 3 bases; nucleotides outside the gene matches: 13. There are 19 residues in the CDR3. Germline lookup yields CDR1 LNHNV and CDR2 YYDKDF (reference sequence). The CDR3 region is CATSRGSGGPSWDTGELFF. The CDR3 DNA follows: TGTGCCACCAGCAGAGGGTCGGGGGGGCCAAGTTGGGACACCGGGGAGCTGTTTTTT.